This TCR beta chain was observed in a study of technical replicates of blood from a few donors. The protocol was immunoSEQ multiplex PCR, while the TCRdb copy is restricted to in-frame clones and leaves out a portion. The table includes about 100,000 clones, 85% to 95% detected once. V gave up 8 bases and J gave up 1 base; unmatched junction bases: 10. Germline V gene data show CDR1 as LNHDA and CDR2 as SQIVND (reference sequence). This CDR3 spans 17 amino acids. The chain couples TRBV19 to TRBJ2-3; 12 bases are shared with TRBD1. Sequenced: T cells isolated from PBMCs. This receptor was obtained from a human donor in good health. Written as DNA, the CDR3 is TGTGCCAGTCTTCCGGGACAGGGGGCGCATGGCACAGATACGCAGTATTTT. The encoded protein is CASLPGQGAHGTDTQYF.